The next 23 T cell receptor beta chains were all read from a single sample in a study of OX40 agonist ivuxolimab in advanced cancers. Method: immunoSEQ multiplex PCR; TCRdb's copy keeps in-frame clones and lacks some. The sample comprises 25,000 to 30,000 clones, around 87% of which are singletons, and about a fifth rests with the top ten. This material consisted of CD4+ or CD8+ T cells sorted from blood, taken in a trial of the OX40 agonist ivuxolimab. These receptors came from an adult with an advanced solid tumor such as melanoma, head and neck, liver or kidney cancer.

The V gene is TRBV5-1, the J gene TRBJ2-7; D is ambiguous. The CDR3 has 15 residues. The V end lost 2 bases, the J end lost 7 bases, and 19 bases lay between the germline ends. Germline V gene data show CDR1 as SGHRS and CDR2 as YFSETQ. Here the CDR3 reads CASSFLSSPRWEQYF. CDR3 coding DNA: TGCGCCAGCAGCTTCTTATCGTCACCCCGGTGGGAGCAGTACTTC.

CDR3 amino acids: CASRKETQYF. As DNA, the CDR3 is TGTGCCAGCAGGAAAGAGACCCAGTACTTC. This chain connects TRBV6-1 to TRBJ2-5; D unresolved. V lost 6 bases to trimming and J lost 3 bases, with 2 bases between them. The germline CDR1 and CDR2 sequences are MNHNS and SASEGT. CDR3 length: 10 amino acids.

The chain is built from TRBV6-5 and TRBJ2-1; TRBD1 matches at 8 bases. V shed 4 bases, J shed 6 bases, and the junction held 2 bases outside the gene matches. Germline V gene sequence: CDR1 MNHEY, CDR2 SVGAGI. The CDR3 is made up of 13 amino acids. The CDR3 coding sequence is TGTGCCAGCAGTTGGACAGGGACCAATGAGCAGTTCTTC. Protein product: CASSWTGTNEQFF.

This clone showed up just once. This chain joins TRBV7-9 and TRBJ2-5; 7 nucleotides line up with TRBD2. There are 14 residues in the CDR3. From germline, CDR1 is SEHNR and CDR2 FQNEAQ (reference sequence). The junction had 7 bases not matched to a gene; V was cut back by 7 bases and J by 2 bases. The DNA of the CDR3 is TGTGCCAGCAACCGAGCGGGATATCAAGAGACCCAGTACTTC. Its protein is CASNRAGYQETQYF. The variable domain in full, with the rest retrieved from reference TRBV7-9 and TRBJ2-5, is DTGVSQNPRHKITKRGQNVTFRCDPISEHNRLYWYRQTLGQGPEFLTYFQNEAQLEKSRLLSDRFSAERPKGSFSTLEIQRTEQGDSAMYLCASNRAGYQETQYFGPGTRLLVL.

This clone was counted only a few times. CDR3 protein: CASSRGAGKAEKLFF. The CDR3 bases are TGTGCCAGCAGTCGGGGGGCAGGCAAAGCTGAAAAACTGTTTTTT. The V call is TRBV7-9, the J call TRBJ1-4; D may be TRBD1 (6 bases). Trimming removed 6 bases from V and 7 bases from J, with 18 bases in between. This CDR3 is built from 15 residues. CDR1 and CDR2 from the germline V gene are SEHNR and FQNEAQ (reference sequence).

The chain recombines TRBV6-4 with TRBJ1-1; weak D call: TRBD1 (5 bases). The CDR3 runs 15 residues. Per the germline V gene, CDR1 is MRHNA and CDR2 is SNTAGT. V was clipped by 2 bases and J by 0 bases, with 10 bases between them. CDR3 protein: CASSDTTALNTEAFF. CDR3 DNA sequence: TGTGCCAGCAGTGACACGACAGCACTGAACACTGAAGCTTTCTTT.

The rearrangement links TRBV19 to TRBJ2-7; D ambiguous. V lost 0 bases and J lost 2, with 8 bases in between. CDR1 and CDR2 (germline): LNHDA, SQIVND (reference sequence). The length of the CDR3 is 14 residues. CDR3 loop: CASSIEPAAYEQYF. CDR3 nucleotide sequence: TGTGCCAGTAGTATAGAACCGGCCGCCTACGAGCAGTACTTC. The variable domain in full, with the rest retrieved from reference TRBV19 and TRBJ2-7, is DGGITQSPKYLFRKEGQNVTLSCEQNLNHDAMYWYRQDPGQGLRLIYYSQIVNDFQKGDIAEGYSVSREKKESFPLTVTSAQKNPTAFYLCASSIEPAAYEQYFGPGTRLTVT.

The CDR3 DNA reads TGTGCCAGCAGCGGTTTACGGGAGGGCTACAATGAGCAGTTCTTC. Translated, it gives CASSGLREGYNEQFF. The chain links TRBV7-9 to TRBJ2-1; TRBD2 aligns across 8 bases. The germline V gene encodes CDR1 SEHNR and CDR2 FQNEAQ (reference sequence). CDR3 length: 15 amino acids. V gave up 5 bases and J gave up 3 bases; unmatched junction bases: 6.

V gene TRBV7-8 combines with J gene TRBJ2-3, with 10 bases lining up with TRBD2. In germline, CDR1 is SGHVS, CDR2 FQNEAQ. Trimming took 3 bases from V and 3 from J; bases not matched to a gene: 9. The CDR3 totals 17 residues. CDR3 bases: TGTGCCAGCAGCTTCCGCACGCTAGCGGGAGTAACAGATACGCAGTATTTT. Translating gives CASSFRTLAGVTDTQYF.

This clone was seen once. This rearrangement joins TRBV6-1 to TRBJ1-5, with a possible D match to TRBD1 (6 bases). The CDR3 sequence is 17 residues long. V was pared by 0 bases and J by 1 base, with 13 bases between. Germline lookup yields CDR1 MNHNS and CDR2 SASEGT. The CDR3 nucleotides read TGTGCCAGCAGTGAAGCGAACTGGGGGCAGAGCAATCAGCCCCAGCATTTT. Residues: CASSEANWGQSNQPQHF.

This chain uses TRBV6-5 with TRBJ2-5; perhaps TRBD2 as D (7 bases). Germline CDR1 reads MNHEY; CDR2 reads SVGAGI. The V end was cut by 2 bases, the J end by 13 bases, with 11 bases between. The CDR3 spans 11 residues. The CDR3 protein is CASSYGGGPYF. CDR3 nucleotide sequence: TGTGCCAGCAGTTACGGGGGGGGCCCGTACTTC.

Only one count was recorded for this clone. J is TRBJ2-7 and V is TRBV9, with D perhaps TRBD2 (5 bases). In germline, CDR1 is SGDLS, CDR2 YYNGEE. The CDR3 extends over 14 amino acids. V lost 0 bases and J lost 4, with 11 bases in between. Here the CDR3 DNA reads TGTGCCAGCAGCGTAGCTACTGGAGGATACGAGCAGTACTTC. It translates to CASSVATGGYEQYF.

V usage is TRBV11-2 and J usage is TRBJ1-2; possible D gene TRBD1, 5 bases. The length of the CDR3 is 16 residues. V was cut by 4 bases and J by 0 bases, with 15 bases left in between. CDR1 is SGHAT, CDR2 FQNNGV, per germline. The CDR3 is CASSSLVRAPNYGYTF. Here the CDR3 DNA reads TGTGCCAGCAGCTCCCTAGTCAGGGCCCCTAACTATGGCTACACCTTC. Using reference TRBV11-2 and TRBJ1-2 for the parts outside the CDR3, the full variable domain is EAGVAQSPRYKIIEKRQSVAFWCNPISGHATLYWYQQILGQGPKLLIQFQNNGVVDDSQLPKDRFSAERLKGVDSTLKIQPAKLEDSAVYLCASSSLVRAPNYGYTFGSGTRLTVV.

About this clone itself: The same CDR3 can be traced to other DNA sequences in this sample. The gene calls are TRBV27 and TRBJ2-7; 7 bases are shared with TRBD2. Germline-derived CDR1 and CDR2 are MNHEY and SMNVEV (reference sequence). Trimming at V came to 0 bases and at J to 1 base, leaving 3 bases not matched to a gene. This CDR3 region has 15 residues. The CDR3 sequence: CASSLSGLLSYEQYF. In DNA, the CDR3 is TGTGCCAGCAGTTTATCGGGACTACTTTCCTACGAGCAGTACTTC.

The rearrangement joins TRBV19 to TRBJ1-1; no definite D call. Trimming cost V 3 bases and J 5 bases, with 16 bases left between them. Per the germline V gene, CDR1 is LNHDA and CDR2 is SQIVND (reference sequence). CDR3 length equals 15 residues. This CDR3 reads CASSIGSGVRTEAFF. CDR3 nucleotides: TGTGCCAGTAGTATTGGAAGTGGGGTTCGGACTGAAGCTTTCTTT.

The CDR3 sequence is CASSPSTSGSPSSEQFF. The CDR3 bases are TGTGCCAGCAGTCCCTCTACTAGCGGGAGTCCTTCCAGTGAGCAGTTCTTC. The rearrangement joins TRBV27 to TRBJ2-1, with 11 bases fitting TRBD2. V was pared by 5 bases and J by 9 bases, with 15 bases of the junction left unmatched. CDR3 length equals 17 residues. Germline CDR1 is MNHEY and CDR2 is SMNVEV (reference sequence).

V is TRBV28 and J is TRBJ2-3, with D tentatively TRBD1 or TRBD2 (5 bases each). The germline V gene has CDR1 MDHEN and CDR2 SYDVKM. CDR3 length: 17 residues. Written as DNA, the CDR3 is TGTGTTACAGCAGAACTTTGGGGGTGGACTCCACCGCATACGCAGTATTTT. Its protein is CVTAELWGWTPPHTQYF. The full variable domain, with the rest looked up from reference TRBV28 and TRBJ2-3, is DVKVTQSSRYLVKRTGEKVFLECVQDMDHENMFWYRQDPGLGLRLIYFSYDVKMKEKGDIPEGYSVSREKKERFSLILESASTNQTSMYLCVTAELWGWTPPHTQYFGPGTRLTVL.

The chain links TRBV7-9 to TRBJ2-1; 9 nucleotides agree with TRBD2. Trimming cost V 5 bases and J 8 bases; bases outside gene matches: 7. CDR1 SEHNR and CDR2 FQNEAQ come from the germline V gene (reference sequence). This CDR3 has 14 residues. In nucleotides, the CDR3 is TGTGCCAGCAGCGTTTCTGCGGGAGGGGATGAGCAGTTCTTC. Protein product: CASSVSAGGDEQFF.

This clone appeared a single time. This sequence joins TRBV11-3 and TRBJ1-1; 9 bases align to TRBD1. Looked up from germline, CDR1 is SGHNT and CDR2 is YENEEA. This CDR3 spans 13 amino acids. V gave up 6 bases and J gave up 5 bases; unmatched junction bases: 4. The CDR3, as DNA: TGTGCCAGCAGTGTACAGGGGGCGACTGAAGCTTTCTTT. This gives the protein CASSVQGATEAFF.

This clone was recorded once. This chain connects TRBV5-6 to TRBJ2-1; D ambiguous. The CDR3 extends over 14 amino acids. Germline CDR1 SGHDT, CDR2 YYEEEE. Trimming removed 3 bases at V and 6 bases at J, with 13 bases between. The CDR3 sequence is CASSSTLSVNEQFF. CDR3 nucleotides: TGTGCCAGCAGCTCCACTCTGAGCGTCAATGAGCAGTTCTTC.

The CDR3 DNA is TGTGCCAGCAGCTCCAAGGCCGGGACTAGCGGGTTCAATGAGCAGTTCTTC. It specifies CASSSKAGTSGFNEQFF. The rearrangement uses TRBV7-6 and TRBJ2-1; 12 bases match TRBD2. The junction had 10 bases not matched to a gene; V was cut back by 4 bases and J by 6 bases. In germline, CDR1 is SGHVS, CDR2 FNYEAQ. The CDR3 has 17 amino acids.

The CDR3: CASGLPMFLSTDTQYF. The CDR3 nucleotides are TGTGCTAGTGGTTTGCCGATGTTTTTAAGCACAGATACGCAGTATTTT. The rearrangement links TRBV12-5 to TRBJ2-3; D unclear. Germline CDR1 is LGHNT and CDR2 is FRNRAP. Trimming left V 2 bases short and J 0 bases short, with 12 bases between. The CDR3 is made up of 16 amino acids. Using reference TRBV12-5 and TRBJ2-3 for the parts outside the CDR3, the full variable domain is DARVTQTPRHKVTEMGQEVTMRCQPILGHNTVFWYRQTMMQGLELLAYFRNRAPLDDSGMPKDRFSAEMPDATLATLKIQPSEPRDSAVYFCASGLPMFLSTDTQYFGPGTRLTVL.

This rearrangement joins TRBV2 to TRBJ2-3; TRBD2 matches at 11 bases. The ends lost 4 bases at V and 1 base at J; junction bases unmatched: 7. Germline V lookup: CDR1 SNHLY, CDR2 FYNNEI. There are 17 residues in the CDR3. The CDR3, as DNA: TGTGCCAGCAGTGGACTAGCGGGGCACGGAGGCACAGATACGCAGTATTTT. Protein sequence: CASSGLAGHGGTDTQYF.